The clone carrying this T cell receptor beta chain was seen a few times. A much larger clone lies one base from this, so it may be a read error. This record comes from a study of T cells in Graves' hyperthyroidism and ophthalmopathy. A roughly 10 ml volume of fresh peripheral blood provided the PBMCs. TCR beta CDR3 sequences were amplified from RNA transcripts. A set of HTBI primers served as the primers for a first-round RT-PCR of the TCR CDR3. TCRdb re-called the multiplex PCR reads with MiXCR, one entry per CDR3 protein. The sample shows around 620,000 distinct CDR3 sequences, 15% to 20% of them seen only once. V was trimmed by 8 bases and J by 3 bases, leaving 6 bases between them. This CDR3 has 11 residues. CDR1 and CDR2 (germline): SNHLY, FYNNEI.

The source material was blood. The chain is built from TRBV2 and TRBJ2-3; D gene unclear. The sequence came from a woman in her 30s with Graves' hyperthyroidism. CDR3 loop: CASGWTDTQYF. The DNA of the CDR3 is TGTGCCAGCGGTTGGACAGATACGCAGTATTTT.